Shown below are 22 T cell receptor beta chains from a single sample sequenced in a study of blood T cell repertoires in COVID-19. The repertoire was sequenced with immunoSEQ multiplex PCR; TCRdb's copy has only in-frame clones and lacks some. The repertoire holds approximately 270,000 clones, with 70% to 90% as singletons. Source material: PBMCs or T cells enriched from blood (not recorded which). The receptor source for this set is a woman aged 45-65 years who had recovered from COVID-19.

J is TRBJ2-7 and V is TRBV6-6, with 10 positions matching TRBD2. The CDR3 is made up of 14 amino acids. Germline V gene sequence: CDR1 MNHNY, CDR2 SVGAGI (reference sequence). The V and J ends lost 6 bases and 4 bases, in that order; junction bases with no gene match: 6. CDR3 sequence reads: CASRPAGGPYEQYF. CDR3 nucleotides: TGTGCCAGCAGACCAGCGGGAGGGCCTTACGAGCAGTACTTC.

CDR3 nucleotide sequence: TGTGCCAGCAGTCTGGACAGGTCAGCTAACTATGGCTACACCTTC. Translating gives CASSLDRSANYGYTF. The rearrangement uses TRBV27 and TRBJ1-2; 7 nucleotides align to TRBD1. V lost 5 bases and J lost 0; bases outside the gene matches: 6. Germline V lookup: CDR1 MNHEY, CDR2 SMNVEV (reference sequence). This CDR3 has 15 amino acids.

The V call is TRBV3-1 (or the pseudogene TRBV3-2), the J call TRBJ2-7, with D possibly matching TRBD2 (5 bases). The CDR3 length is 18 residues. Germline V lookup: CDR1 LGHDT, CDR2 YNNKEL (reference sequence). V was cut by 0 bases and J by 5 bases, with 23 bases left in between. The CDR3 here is CASSQDRWQSPRRDEQYF. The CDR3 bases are TGTGCCAGCAGCCAAGATCGGTGGCAGTCCCCTCGGCGGGACGAGCAGTACTTC.

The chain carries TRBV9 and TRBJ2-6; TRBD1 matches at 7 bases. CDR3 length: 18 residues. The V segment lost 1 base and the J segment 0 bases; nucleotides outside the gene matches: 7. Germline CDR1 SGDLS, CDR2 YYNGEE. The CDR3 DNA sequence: TGTGCCAGCAGCGTAAGTGGGACAGATTACTCTGGGGCCAACGTCCTGACTTTC. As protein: CASSVSGTDYSGANVLTF.

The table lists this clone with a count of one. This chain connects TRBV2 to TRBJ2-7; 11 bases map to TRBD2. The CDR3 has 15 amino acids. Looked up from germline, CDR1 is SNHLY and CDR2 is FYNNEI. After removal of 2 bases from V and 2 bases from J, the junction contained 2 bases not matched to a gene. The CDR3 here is CASSERGLAAYEQYF. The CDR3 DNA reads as TGTGCCAGCAGTGAAAGGGGACTAGCGGCCTACGAGCAGTACTTC. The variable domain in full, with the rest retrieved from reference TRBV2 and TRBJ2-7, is EPEVTQTPSHQVTQMGQEVILRCVPISNHLYFYWYRQILGQKVEFLVSFYNNEISEKSEIFDDQFSVERPDGSNFTLKIRSTKLEDSAMYFCASSERGLAAYEQYFGPGTRLTVT.

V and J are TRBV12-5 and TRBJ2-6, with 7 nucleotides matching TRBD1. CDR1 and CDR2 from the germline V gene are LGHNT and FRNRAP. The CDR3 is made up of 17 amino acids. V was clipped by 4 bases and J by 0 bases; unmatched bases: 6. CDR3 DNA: TGTGCTAGTGGTTCTACGGGGACAGACTCTGGGGCCAACGTCCTGACTTTC. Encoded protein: CASGSTGTDSGANVLTF.

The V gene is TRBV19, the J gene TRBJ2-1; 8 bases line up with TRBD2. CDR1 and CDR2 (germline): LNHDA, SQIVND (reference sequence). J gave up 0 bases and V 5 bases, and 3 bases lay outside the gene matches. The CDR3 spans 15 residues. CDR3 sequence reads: CASSPGGRSYNEQFF. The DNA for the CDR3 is TGTGCCAGTAGTCCGGGGGGGCGCTCCTACAATGAGCAGTTCTTC.

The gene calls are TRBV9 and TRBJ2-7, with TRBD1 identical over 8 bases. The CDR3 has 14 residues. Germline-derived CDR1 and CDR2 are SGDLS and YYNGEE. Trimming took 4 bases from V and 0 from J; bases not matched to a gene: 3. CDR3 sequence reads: CASSTTGGSYEQYF. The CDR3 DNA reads TGTGCCAGCAGCACAACAGGGGGCTCCTACGAGCAGTACTTC.

CDR3 DNA: TGCGCCAGCAAAGTCCCGGGACAGGGTGGCTATGGCTACACCTTC. Its translation is CASKVPGQGGYGYTF. The gene calls are TRBV5-1 and TRBJ1-2; 9 bases are a match to TRBD1. Germline-derived CDR1 and CDR2 are SGHRS and YFSETQ. The CDR3 has 15 residues. V trimming: 6 bases; J trimming: 4 bases; junction bases outside the gene matches: 10. Complete variable domain (other parts from reference TRBV5-1 and TRBJ1-2): KAGVTQTPRYLIKTRGQQVTLSCSPISGHRSVSWYQQTPGQGLQFLFEYFSETQRNKGNFPGRFSGRQFSNSRSEMNVSTLELGDSALYLCASKVPGQGGYGYTFGSGTRLTVV.

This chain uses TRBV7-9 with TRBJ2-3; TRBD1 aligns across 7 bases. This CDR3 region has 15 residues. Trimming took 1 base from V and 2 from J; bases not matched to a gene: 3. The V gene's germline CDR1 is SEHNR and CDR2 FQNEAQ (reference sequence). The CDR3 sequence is CASSLVGTDTDTQYF. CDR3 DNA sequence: TGTGCCAGCAGCTTAGTAGGGACAGACACAGATACGCAGTATTTT.

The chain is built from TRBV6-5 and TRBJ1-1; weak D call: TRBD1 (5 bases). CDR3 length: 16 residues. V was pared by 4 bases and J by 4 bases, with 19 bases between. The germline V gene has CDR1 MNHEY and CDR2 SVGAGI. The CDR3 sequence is CASSFGWTLRGTEAFF. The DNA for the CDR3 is TGTGCCAGCAGTTTCGGGTGGACACTGAGAGGCACTGAAGCTTTCTTT.

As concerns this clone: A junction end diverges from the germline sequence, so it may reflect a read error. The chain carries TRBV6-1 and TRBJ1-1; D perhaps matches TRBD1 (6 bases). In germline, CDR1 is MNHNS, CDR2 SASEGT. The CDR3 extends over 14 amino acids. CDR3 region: CASSKATGMTEAFF. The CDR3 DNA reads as TGTGCCAGCAGTAAAGCCACAGGGATGACTGAAGCTTTCTTT.

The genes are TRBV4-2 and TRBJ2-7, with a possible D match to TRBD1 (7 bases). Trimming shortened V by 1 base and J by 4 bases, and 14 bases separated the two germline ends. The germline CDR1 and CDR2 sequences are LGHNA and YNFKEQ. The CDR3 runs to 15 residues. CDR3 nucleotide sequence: TGTGCCAGCAGCCAAGCGGCGGGACAGAGATACGAGCAGTACTTC. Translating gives CASSQAAGQRYEQYF.

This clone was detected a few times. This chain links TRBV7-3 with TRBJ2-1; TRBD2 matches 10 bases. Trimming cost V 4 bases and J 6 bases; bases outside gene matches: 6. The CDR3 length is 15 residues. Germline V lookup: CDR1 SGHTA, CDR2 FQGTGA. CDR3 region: CASSSASGSVNEQFF. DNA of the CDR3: TGTGCCAGCAGCTCCGCTAGCGGGAGCGTCAATGAGCAGTTCTTC. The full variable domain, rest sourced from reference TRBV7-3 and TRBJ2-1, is GAGVSQTPSNKVTEKGKYVELRCDPISGHTALYWYRQSLGQGPEFLIYFQGTGAADDSGLPNDRFFAVRPEGSVSTLKIQRTERGDSAVYLCASSSASGSVNEQFFGPGTRLTVL.

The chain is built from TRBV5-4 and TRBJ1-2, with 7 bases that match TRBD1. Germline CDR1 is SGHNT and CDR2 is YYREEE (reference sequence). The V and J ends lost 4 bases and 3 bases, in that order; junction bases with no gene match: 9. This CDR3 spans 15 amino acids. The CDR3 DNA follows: TGTGCCAGCAGCCCCCAAGACAGGGACTACTATGGCTACACCTTC. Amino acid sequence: CASSPQDRDYYGYTF.

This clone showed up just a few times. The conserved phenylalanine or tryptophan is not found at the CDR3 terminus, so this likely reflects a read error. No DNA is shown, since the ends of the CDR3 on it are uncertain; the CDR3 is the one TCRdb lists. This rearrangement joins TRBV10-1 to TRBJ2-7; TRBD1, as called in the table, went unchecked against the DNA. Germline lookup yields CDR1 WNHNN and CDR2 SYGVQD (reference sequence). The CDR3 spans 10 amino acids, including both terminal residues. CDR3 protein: CASSDRDTGG.

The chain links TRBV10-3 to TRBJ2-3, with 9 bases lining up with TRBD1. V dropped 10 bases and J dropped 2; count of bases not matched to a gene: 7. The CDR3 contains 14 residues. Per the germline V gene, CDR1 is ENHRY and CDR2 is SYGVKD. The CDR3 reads CATSGTGFTDTQYF. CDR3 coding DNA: TGTGCCACCTCCGGGACAGGGTTCACAGATACGCAGTATTTT.

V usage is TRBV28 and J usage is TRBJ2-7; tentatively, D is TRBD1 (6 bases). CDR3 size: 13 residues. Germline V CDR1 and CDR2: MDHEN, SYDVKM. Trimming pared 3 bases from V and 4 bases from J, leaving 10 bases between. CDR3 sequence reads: CASSFTGRYEQYF. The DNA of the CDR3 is TGTGCCAGCAGTTTTACAGGGCGATACGAGCAGTACTTC.

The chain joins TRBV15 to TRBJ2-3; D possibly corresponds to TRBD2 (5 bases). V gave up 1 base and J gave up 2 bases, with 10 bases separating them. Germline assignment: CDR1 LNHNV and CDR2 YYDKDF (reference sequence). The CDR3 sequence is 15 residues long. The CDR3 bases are TGTGCCACCAGCAGAGCCGCGGAGGTCACAGATACGCAGTATTTT. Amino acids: CATSRAAEVTDTQYF. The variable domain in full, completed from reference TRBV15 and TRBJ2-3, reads DAMVIQNPRYQVTQFGKPVTLSCSQTLNHNVMYWYQQKSSQAPKLLFHYYDKDFNNEADTPDNFQSRRPNTSFCFLDIRSPGLGDTAMYLCATSRAAEVTDTQYFGPGTRLTVL.

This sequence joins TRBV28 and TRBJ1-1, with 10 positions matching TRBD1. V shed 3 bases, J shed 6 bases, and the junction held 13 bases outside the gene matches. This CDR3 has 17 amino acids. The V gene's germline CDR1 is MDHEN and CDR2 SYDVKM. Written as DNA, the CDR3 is TGTGCCAGCAGTTTTTATTTCTTGGGGACAGGGGCCTCTGAAGCTTTCTTT. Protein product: CASSFYFLGTGASEAFF.

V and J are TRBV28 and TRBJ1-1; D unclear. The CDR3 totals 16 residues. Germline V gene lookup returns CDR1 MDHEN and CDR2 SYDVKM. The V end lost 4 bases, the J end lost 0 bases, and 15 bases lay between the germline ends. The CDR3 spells CASSSSPRLMNTEAFF. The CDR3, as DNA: TGTGCCAGCAGTTCCAGCCCCAGGCTAATGAACACTGAAGCTTTCTTT.

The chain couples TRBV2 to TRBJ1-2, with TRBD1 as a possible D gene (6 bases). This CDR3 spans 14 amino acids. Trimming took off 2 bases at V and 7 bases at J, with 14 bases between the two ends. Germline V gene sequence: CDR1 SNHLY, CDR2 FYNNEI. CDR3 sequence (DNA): TGTGCCAGCAGTGAAAAACAGGGCCTTGGTGGCTACACCTTC. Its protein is CASSEKQGLGGYTF. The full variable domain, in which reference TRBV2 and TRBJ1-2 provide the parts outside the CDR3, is EPEVTQTPSHQVTQMGQEVILRCVPISNHLYFYWYRQILGQKVEFLVSFYNNEISEKSEIFDDQFSVERPDGSNFTLKIRSTKLEDSAMYFCASSEKQGLGGYTFGSGTRLTVV.